This T cell receptor beta chain was retrieved from a study of blood T cell repertoires in COVID-19. Across the study: Samples came from the United States, Italy and Spain, spanning acute and convalescent COVID-19.

Losses at the gene ends were 4 bases for V and 4 bases for J; bases not matched to a gene: 5. CDR3 size: 15 residues. CDR1 is LGHNA and CDR2 is YNFKEQ in the germline V gene. As processed by the authors: Scientists estimated how many nucleated cells there were by amplifying reference gene primers. TCRdb keeps only in-frame clones here, not all; method: immunoSEQ multiplex PCR. V, J and clone size derive from that table, while D and trimming were established from the DNA sequence. The sample carries approximately 170,000 clones, roughly 88% recorded once. This receptor was identified in a man older than 75 with COVID-19, enrolled during active disease. V is TRBV4-2 and J is TRBJ2-5; 11 bases are shared with TRBD1. Sequencing used peripheral blood. CDR3 sequence (DNA): TGTGCCAGCAGCCGCGGGACAGGGGGAATAGAGACCCAGTACTTC. Its translation: CASSRGTGGIETQYF.